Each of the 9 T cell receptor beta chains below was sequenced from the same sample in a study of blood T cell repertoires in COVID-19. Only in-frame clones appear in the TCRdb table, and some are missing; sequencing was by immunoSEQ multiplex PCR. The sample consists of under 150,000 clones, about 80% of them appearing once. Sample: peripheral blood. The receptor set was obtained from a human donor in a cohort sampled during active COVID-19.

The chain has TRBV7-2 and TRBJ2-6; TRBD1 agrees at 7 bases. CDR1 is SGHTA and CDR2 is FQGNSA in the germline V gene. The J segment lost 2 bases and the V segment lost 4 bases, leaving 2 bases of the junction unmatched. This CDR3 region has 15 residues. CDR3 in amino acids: CASSSTGAGANVLTF. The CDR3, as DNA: TGTGCCAGCAGCTCCACAGGGGCTGGGGCCAACGTCCTGACTTTC.

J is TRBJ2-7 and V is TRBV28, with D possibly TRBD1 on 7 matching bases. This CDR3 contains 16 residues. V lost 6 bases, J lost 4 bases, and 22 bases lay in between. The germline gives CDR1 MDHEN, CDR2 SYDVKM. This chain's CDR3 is CASSPPGLRGAYEQYF. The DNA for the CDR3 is TGTGCCAGCAGCCCTCCTGGGCTCAGGGGGGCTTACGAGCAGTACTTC.

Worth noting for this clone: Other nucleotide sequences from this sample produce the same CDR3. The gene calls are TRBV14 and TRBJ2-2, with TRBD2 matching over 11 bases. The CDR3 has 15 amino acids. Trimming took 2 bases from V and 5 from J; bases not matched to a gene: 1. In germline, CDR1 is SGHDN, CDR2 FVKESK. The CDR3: CASSQRTSGTGELFF. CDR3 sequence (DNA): TGTGCCAGCAGCCAACGGACTAGCGGGACCGGGGAGCTGTTTTTT.

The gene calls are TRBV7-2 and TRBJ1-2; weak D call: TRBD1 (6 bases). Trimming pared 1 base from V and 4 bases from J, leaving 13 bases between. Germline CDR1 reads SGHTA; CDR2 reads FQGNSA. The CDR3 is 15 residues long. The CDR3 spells CASSLVVQGRYGYTF. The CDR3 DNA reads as TGTGCCAGCAGCTTAGTAGTCCAGGGGCGCTATGGCTACACCTTC.

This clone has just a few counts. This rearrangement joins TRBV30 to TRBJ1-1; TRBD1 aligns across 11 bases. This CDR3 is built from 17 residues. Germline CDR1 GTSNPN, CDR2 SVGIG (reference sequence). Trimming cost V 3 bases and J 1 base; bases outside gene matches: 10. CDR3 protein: CAWSSGTGGNANTEAFF. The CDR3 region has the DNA TGTGCCTGGAGCTCCGGGACAGGGGGTAATGCGAACACTGAAGCTTTCTTT.

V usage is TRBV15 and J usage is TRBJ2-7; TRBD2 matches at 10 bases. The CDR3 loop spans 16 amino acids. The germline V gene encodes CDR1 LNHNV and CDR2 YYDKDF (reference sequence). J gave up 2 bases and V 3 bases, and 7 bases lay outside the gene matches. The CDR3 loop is CATSSPRTSGTYEQYF. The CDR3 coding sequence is TGTGCCACCAGCAGTCCCCGGACTAGCGGTACCTACGAGCAGTACTTC. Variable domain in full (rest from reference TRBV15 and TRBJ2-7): DAMVIQNPRYQVTQFGKPVTLSCSQTLNHNVMYWYQQKSSQAPKLLFHYYDKDFNNEADTPDNFQSRRPNTSFCFLDIRSPGLGDTAMYLCATSSPRTSGTYEQYFGPGTRLTVT.

CDR3 amino acids: CASSSGRGQGYTF. The CDR3 nucleotides read TGTGCCAGCAGCTCTGGCAGGGGGCAGGGCTACACCTTC. This chain uses TRBV5-6 with TRBJ1-2; 8 bases match TRBD1. Germline V lookup: CDR1 SGHDT, CDR2 YYEEEE. CDR3 size: 13 residues. The trim removed 3 bases at V and 8 bases at J, leaving 6 bases unmatched.

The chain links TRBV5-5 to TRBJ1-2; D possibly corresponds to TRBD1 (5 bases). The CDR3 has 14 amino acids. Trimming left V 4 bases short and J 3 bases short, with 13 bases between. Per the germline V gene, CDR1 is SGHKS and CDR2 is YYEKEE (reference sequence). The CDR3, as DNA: TGTGCCAGCAGCCCCGGAGGGGTGGACTATGGCTACACCTTC. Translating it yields CASSPGGVDYGYTF.

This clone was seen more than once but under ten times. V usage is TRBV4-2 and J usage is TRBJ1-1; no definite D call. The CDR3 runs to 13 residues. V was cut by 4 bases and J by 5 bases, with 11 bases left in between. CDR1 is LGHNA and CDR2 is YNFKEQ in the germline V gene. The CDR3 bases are TGTGCCAGCAGCCCCGAGGTCGGGACTGAAGCTTTCTTT. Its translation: CASSPEVGTEAFF.